This T cell receptor (beta chain) was sequenced for a study of T cell responses to AZD1222 COVID-19 vaccine. Germline loops: CDR1 MDHEN, CDR2 SYDVKM. CDR3 length: 15 residues. V gave up 3 bases and J gave up 8 bases; unmatched junction bases: 9. TCRdb's copy holds only in-frame clones and misses some; the assay was immunoSEQ multiplex PCR. The sample includes 90,000 to 100,000 clones, 75% to 90% of them seen just once. The sequence came from an adult in good health. The chain uses TRBV28 and TRBJ1-2; 10 bases align to TRBD1. The input for sequencing was peripheral blood, taken on day 0 of AZD1222 vaccination. The CDR3 DNA sequence: TGTGCCAGCAGTTTCGCGACAGGGGGCGGGAAAGGCTACACCTTC. Amino acid sequence: CASSFATGGGKGYTF.